Following are 27 T cell receptor beta chains from one sample sequenced in a study of cytomegalovirus exposure and HLA in healthy donors. Vbeta (60) and Jbeta (13) primers were used in the PCR. Sequenced by immunoSEQ multiplex PCR; TCRdb stores in-frame clones only, minus some. In the table there are about 150,000 clones, 85% of which are singletons. Sequencing was done on a sample of PBMCs. These receptors all stem from a boy aged 2 to 10 in good health and CMV-seronegative.

This clone was detected a few times. CDR3 loop: CASSLGGASTDTQYF. The CDR3 DNA reads TGCGCCAGCAGCTTGGGAGGAGCAAGCACAGATACGCAGTATTTT. This rearrangement joins TRBV5-1 to TRBJ2-3; D call uncertain. CDR3 length: 15 residues. Germline loops: CDR1 SGHRS, CDR2 YFSETQ. Trimming removed 0 bases at V and 0 bases at J, with 8 bases between.

The V call is TRBV6-5, the J call TRBJ2-6; TRBD1 matches 7 bases. The CDR3 has 14 amino acids. Germline CDR1 and CDR2: MNHEY and SVGAGI. The ends lost 5 bases at V and 4 bases at J; junction bases unmatched: 2. The CDR3 DNA sequence: TGTGCCAGCAGTGAAGGGGGCGGGGCCAACGTCCTGACTTTC. The encoded protein is CASSEGGGANVLTF.

The chain uses TRBV28 and TRBJ2-5, with 10 bases fitting TRBD2. The V segment lost 5 bases and the J segment 5 bases; nucleotides outside the gene matches: 8. The CDR3 spans 15 residues. Germline V gene lookup returns CDR1 MDHEN and CDR2 SYDVKM. The CDR3 region is CASSTLAGVRETQYF. CDR3 sequence (DNA): TGTGCCAGCAGTACTCTAGCGGGAGTACGCGAGACCCAGTACTTC.

The gene calls are TRBV6-1 and TRBJ2-7, with D maybe TRBD2 (5 bases). Trimming removed 7 bases from V and 5 bases from J, with 12 bases in between. The CDR3 runs 12 residues. CDR1 and CDR2 (germline): MNHNS, SASEGT. The CDR3 bases are TGTGCCAGCACTAGTCGAGCGGACGAGCAGTACTTC. It translates to CASTSRADEQYF.

In DNA, the CDR3 is TGCGCCAGCAGCTTACAGGGTTGGCAGTTCTTC. Its protein product is CASSLQGWQFF. The chain combines TRBV5-1 with TRBJ2-1, with D possibly being TRBD1 (6 bases). Trimming removed 2 bases from V and 12 bases from J, with 9 bases in between. Germline lookup yields CDR1 SGHRS and CDR2 YFSETQ. CDR3 length equals 11 residues.

Regarding this clone: The sample carries other DNA sequences with the same CDR3. The V gene is TRBV28, the J gene TRBJ1-5; D may be TRBD1 (6 bases). Looked up from germline, CDR1 is MDHEN and CDR2 is SYDVKM. Trimming removed 6 bases at V and 7 bases at J, with 10 bases between. This CDR3 is built from 12 residues. The DNA of the CDR3 is TGTGCCAGCAGCCCACAGGGACAGCCCCAGCATTTT. It encodes CASSPQGQPQHF.

The genes are TRBV18 and TRBJ1-1; possibly TRBD1 for D (6 bases). V lost 0 bases to trimming and J lost 1 base, with 12 bases between them. Looked up from germline, CDR1 is KGHSH and CDR2 is LQKENI. The length of the CDR3 is 16 residues. CDR3 DNA: TGTGCCAGCTCACCACCTACCGGGACACCGAACACTGAAGCTTTCTTT. Translating it yields CASSPPTGTPNTEAFF.

The rearrangement links TRBV19 to TRBJ2-5; 7 bases match TRBD1. The germline gives CDR1 LNHDA, CDR2 SQIVND (reference sequence). The CDR3 has 16 residues. J was trimmed by 4 bases and V by 3 bases; bases with no gene match: 11. The chain's CDR3 is CASSMRQGPRGETQYF. For the CDR3, the DNA is TGTGCCAGTAGTATGAGACAGGGCCCTAGGGGAGAGACCCAGTACTTC.

The CDR3 sequence is CASSDRTGINEKLFF. In DNA form, the CDR3 reads TGTGCCAGCAGCGACCGGACAGGGATTAATGAAAAACTGTTTTTT. The genes are TRBV9 and TRBJ1-4; 8 bases line up with TRBD1. This CDR3 contains 15 residues. The germline V gene has CDR1 SGDLS and CDR2 YYNGEE. V trimming: 3 bases; J trimming: 4 bases; junction bases outside the gene matches: 5. Using reference TRBV9 and TRBJ1-4 for the parts outside the CDR3, the full variable domain is DSGVTQTPKHLITATGQRVTLRCSPRSGDLSVYWYQQSLDQGLQFLIQYYNGEERAKGNILERFSAQQFPDLHSELNLSSLELGDSALYFCASSDRTGINEKLFFGSGTQLSVL.

V and J are TRBV4-2 and TRBJ1-5, with 7 bases lining up with TRBD1. Losses at the gene ends were 0 bases for V and 6 bases for J; bases not matched to a gene: 8. Germline lookup yields CDR1 LGHNA and CDR2 YNFKEQ. CDR3 length equals 16 residues. The CDR3 spells CASSQDNRGRAQPQHF. CDR3 nucleotide sequence: TGTGCCAGCAGCCAAGATAATAGGGGGCGAGCTCAGCCCCAGCATTTT.

The chain combines TRBV11-2 with TRBJ1-4; D perhaps matches TRBD1 (6 bases). V dropped 2 bases and J dropped 8 bases, with 18 bases sitting between them. From germline, CDR1 is SGHAT and CDR2 FQNNGV. There are 16 residues in the CDR3. The CDR3 spells CASSLYSRGIGEKLFF. The CDR3 bases are TGTGCCAGCAGCTTATATAGTAGGGGGATAGGAGAAAAACTGTTTTTT.

The chain links TRBV7-3 to TRBJ2-7; TRBD1 matches at 7 bases. The CDR3 totals 13 residues. The germline gives CDR1 SGHTA, CDR2 FQGTGA. V lost 3 bases to trimming and J lost 6 bases; unmatched junction nucleotides: 5. CDR3 DNA sequence: TGTGCCAGCAGCTTGGAGAGGGGGCGCGAGCAGTACTTC. Translating it yields CASSLERGREQYF.

The chain uses TRBV5-1 and TRBJ2-7, with 9 bases fitting TRBD1. Trimming at V came to 0 bases and at J to 4 bases, leaving 11 bases not matched to a gene. Germline V gene sequence: CDR1 SGHRS, CDR2 YFSETQ. This CDR3 has 17 amino acids. CDR3 region: CASSLGGGPGQGYEQYV. In DNA, the CDR3 is TGCGCCAGCAGCTTGGGGGGGGGTCCGGGACAGGGATACGAGCAGTACGTC.

The rearrangement joins TRBV6-1 to TRBJ2-7, with D possibly TRBD1 on 5 matching bases. The CDR3 has 13 residues. Trimming stripped 6 bases from V and 2 bases from J, with 11 bases between. Germline V gene sequence: CDR1 MNHNS, CDR2 SASEGT. Written as DNA, the CDR3 is TGTGCCAGCAGCAGACAGAGCACCTACGAGCAGTACGTC. Its protein product is CASSRQSTYEQYV.

This chain connects TRBV11-2 to TRBJ2-5; a weak D match, TRBD1 (5 bases). Per germline, CDR1 SGHAT and CDR2 FQNNGV. The CDR3 contains 16 residues. Trimming removed 1 base from V and 2 bases from J, with 14 bases in between. CDR3 region: CASSLGSRAGQETQYF. In DNA form, the CDR3 reads TGTGCCAGCAGCTTAGGGTCCAGGGCCGGGCAAGAGACCCAGTACTTC.

The chain uses TRBV11-2 and TRBJ2-2; no clear D gene. The CDR3 length is 15 residues. Deletions cut 2 bases from V and 0 bases from J, with 7 bases between. Germline CDR1 is SGHAT and CDR2 is FQNNGV. CDR3 DNA: TGTGCCAGCAGCTTATTTTCAGCGAACACCGGGGAGCTGTTTTTT. Translating gives CASSLFSANTGELFF.

This chain uses TRBV10-2 with TRBJ2-1; 11 bases align to TRBD2. This CDR3 is built from 15 residues. With 7 bases clipped from V and 4 bases from J, the junction kept 6 bases outside the gene matches. Per germline, CDR1 WSHSY and CDR2 SAAADI. CDR3 nucleotides: TGCGCCAGCACCTCCACTAGCGGGGGTTACAATGAGCAGTTCTTC. Protein product: CASTSTSGGYNEQFF.

This chain connects TRBV6-6 to TRBJ2-2; D not certain. V lost 5 bases and J 0 bases, leaving 7 bases between the germline ends. Germline CDR1 MNHNY, CDR2 SVGAGI (reference sequence). The CDR3 has 14 amino acids. The CDR3 reads CASSPAPNTGELFF. DNA for the CDR3: TGTGCCAGCAGTCCTGCGCCGAACACCGGGGAGCTGTTTTTT.

Only one count was recorded for this clone. This sequence joins TRBV5-6 and TRBJ2-5; 7 nucleotides line up with TRBD2. The V segment lost 3 bases and the J segment 2 bases; nucleotides outside the gene matches: 13. Looked up from germline, CDR1 is SGHDT and CDR2 is YYEEEE. This CDR3 contains 17 residues. Here the CDR3 DNA reads TGTGCCAGCAGCTCCCTCTGGGGGGGGAGCCCTCAAGAGACCCAGTACTTC. This encodes CASSSLWGGSPQETQYF.

This rearrangement joins TRBV6-1 to TRBJ2-7; TRBD1 or TRBD2 may be the D gene (5 bases each). The V gene's germline CDR1 is MNHNS and CDR2 SASEGT. V gave up 4 bases and J gave up 0 bases, with 10 bases separating them. This CDR3 is 14 amino acids long. The CDR3 loop reads CASSVGRDSYEQYV. DNA of the CDR3: TGTGCCAGCAGTGTGGGACGGGACTCCTACGAGCAGTACGTC.

As for this clone: The same CDR3 is also encoded by other DNA sequences in this sample. V and J are TRBV28 and TRBJ1-4; D may be TRBD1 (6 bases). Germline CDR1 is MDHEN and CDR2 is SYDVKM. Trimming removed 7 bases from V and 2 bases from J, with 20 bases in between. The CDR3 is 17 residues long. CDR3 bases: TGTGCCAGCACCCTTAGCCTCTCAGGGGTCACTAATGAAAAACTGTTTTTT. Protein: CASTLSLSGVTNEKLFF. Full variable domain (outside the CDR3, taken from reference TRBV28 and TRBJ1-4): DVKVTQSSRYLVKRTGEKVFLECVQDMDHENMFWYRQDPGLGLRLIYFSYDVKMKEKGDIPEGYSVSREKKERFSLILESASTNQTSMYLCASTLSLSGVTNEKLFFGSGTQLSVL.

The chain employs TRBV7-2 and TRBJ2-3, with D perhaps matching TRBD2 (7 bases). Deletions cut 7 bases from V and 0 bases from J, with 20 bases between. CDR3 length equals 17 residues. Germline CDR1 is SGHTA and CDR2 is FQGNSA. The CDR3 protein is CASTRGGLAASTDTQYF. CDR3 DNA: TGTGCCAGCACCCGAGGGGGTCTAGCGGCTAGCACAGATACGCAGTATTTT.

This clone was observed once. The genes are TRBV5-1 and TRBJ2-5; TRBD1 is a possible D gene (5 bases). The DNA end is a closer match to TRBJ2-7, so the J assignment may be wrong. This CDR3 is built from 15 residues. Per the germline V gene, CDR1 is SGHRS and CDR2 is YFSETQ. The DNA of the CDR3 is TGCGCCAGCAGCTTTGGTCAGGGCCCCTCCTACGAGCAGTACTTC. Protein product: CASSFGQGPSYEQYF.

The chain carries TRBV28 and TRBJ1-1; weak D call: TRBD1 (6 bases). CDR1 is MDHEN and CDR2 is SYDVKM in the germline V gene. This CDR3 spans 12 amino acids. The V gene lost 5 bases and the J gene lost 10 bases, with 14 bases spanning the gap. DNA for the CDR3: TGTGCCAGCAGTCTACCAGGGGCTGCAGCTTTCTTT. Amino acid sequence: CASSLPGAAAFF.

The chain recombines TRBV21-1 with TRBJ2-1; no check of the table's D call, TRBD2, against the DNA was made. TRBV21-1 corresponds to a pseudogene. The CDR3 consists of 15 residues. Here the CDR3 DNA reads TGTGCCAGCAGCAAAGAAAGCGGGAGGAAAGGTGAGCAGTTCTTC. Its protein is CASSKESGRKGEQFF.

The V gene is TRBV4-1, the J gene TRBJ1-4; D gene ambiguous. Germline V gene lookup returns CDR1 MGHRA and CDR2 YSYEKL. V lost 3 bases to trimming and J lost 8 bases, with 19 bases between them. CDR3 length: 16 amino acids. Here the CDR3 reads CASSQVDRGIGEKLFF. Here the CDR3 DNA reads TGCGCCAGCAGCCAGGTAGACCGCGGCATTGGAGAAAAACTGTTTTTT.

The rearrangement joins TRBV21-1 to TRBJ2-7; the D call of TRBD1 is as the table states it, not checked on the DNA. TRBV21-1 is a listed pseudogene. The CDR3 has 13 amino acids. The CDR3 here is CASSLAGVSEQYV. In nucleotides, the CDR3 is TGTGCCAGCAGCCTGGCAGGGGTGAGCGAGCAGTACGTC.